These T cell receptor beta chains were read from a single sample in a study of cytomegalovirus exposure and HLA in healthy donors. Profiling relied on immunoSEQ multiplex PCR, and the TCRdb table lists in-frame clones only, not all of them. The profile shows more than 150,000 clones, around 82% of them singletons. The sample taken for sequencing was PBMCs. The receptors originated from a woman aged 25-40 years in good health and CMV-seropositive. The CDR3 runs from the conserved cysteine through the conserved F or W. A D gene is named only where the DNA matches it firmly. Rows give clone size only sometimes, using once, few, many, or a class for an expanded clone.

D gene: TRBD1; V gene: TRBV28; J gene: TRBJ2-7; clone size: NA; CDR3 DNA: TGTGCCAGCAGTTTAGGTAGGGGGCTTTCCTACGAGCAGTACTTC; CDR3 protein: CASSLGRGLSYEQYF
D gene: TRBD2; V gene: TRBV5-6; J gene: TRBJ2-1; clone size: NA; CDR3 DNA: TGTGCCAGCAGTTTTAGCGGGGGGGGTTCTAACAATGAGCAGTTCTTC; CDR3 protein: CASSFSGGGSNNEQFF
D gene: TRBD1; V gene: TRBV19; J gene: TRBJ1-1; clone size: NA; CDR3 DNA: TGTGCCAGTGACAGGGGACTTAACACTGAAGCTTTCTTT; CDR3 protein: CASDRGLNTEAFF
D gene: NA; V gene: TRBV4-2; J gene: TRBJ2-2; clone size: NA; CDR3 DNA: TGTGCCAGCAGCCAAGGAGGCCCTGAGCCCGGGGAGCTGTTTTTT; CDR3 protein: CASSQGGPEPGELFF
D gene: TRBD2; V gene: TRBV2; J gene: TRBJ2-3; clone size: NA; CDR3 DNA: TGTGCCAGCAGTCGGGACTACACAGATACGCAGTATTTT; CDR3 protein: CASSRDYTDTQYF
D gene: NA; V gene: TRBV6-5; J gene: TRBJ1-3; clone size: NA; CDR3 DNA: TGTGCCAGCAGTTATCGGGGGGGGCCTGGAAACACCATATATTTT; CDR3 protein: CASSYRGGPGNTIYF
D gene: TRBD1; V gene: TRBV11-3; J gene: TRBJ2-1; clone size: NA; CDR3 DNA: TGTGCCAGCAGCGGGCAGGGGGCAGGGAATGAGCAGTTCTTC; CDR3 protein: CASSGQGAGNEQFF
D gene: TRBD1; V gene: TRBV5-1; J gene: TRBJ1-3; clone size: NA; CDR3 DNA: TGCGCCAGCAGCTTGGGGGACAGGGGGAGAGGAAACACCATATATTTT; CDR3 protein: CASSLGDRGRGNTIYF
D gene: TRBD1; V gene: TRBV11-2; J gene: TRBJ2-3; clone size: few; CDR3 DNA: TGTGCCAGCAGCTCTGGGCTGAGAGGGGGCGCAGATACGCAGTATTTT; CDR3 protein: CASSSGLRGGADTQYF
D gene: TRBD2; V gene: TRBV28; J gene: TRBJ2-4; clone size: NA; CDR3 DNA: TGTGCCAGCAGTCAGGGAGGGATGGCCAAAAACATTCAGTACTTC; CDR3 protein: CASSQGGMAKNIQYF
D gene: TRBD1; V gene: TRBV29-1; J gene: TRBJ1-1; clone size: NA; CDR3 DNA: TGCAGCGCCGGGGACAGGGGATGGAGGACTGAAGCTTTCTTT; CDR3 protein: CSAGDRGWRTEAFF
D gene: NA; V gene: TRBV6-1; J gene: TRBJ1-1; clone size: NA; CDR3 DNA: TGTGCCAGCAGTGAAACAGCGAACACTGAAGCTTTCTTT; CDR3 protein: CASSETANTEAFF
D gene: TRBD2; V gene: TRBV4-3; J gene: TRBJ2-1; clone size: NA; CDR3 DNA: TGCGCCAGCAGCCAAGAAGAGCGGGGGCCGTACAATGAGCAGTTCTTC; CDR3 protein: CASSQEERGPYNEQFF
D gene: NA; V gene: TRBV9; J gene: TRBJ1-3; clone size: once; CDR3 DNA: TGTGCCAGCAGCGCTGCCCCCTACAGGGAACGAAACACCATATATTTT; CDR3 protein: CASSAAPYRERNTIYF
D gene: TRBD1; V gene: TRBV18; J gene: TRBJ1-6; clone size: few; CDR3 DNA: TGTGCCAGCTCAGATCGGACAGGATTGGGATCACCCCTCCACTTT; CDR3 protein: CASSDRTGLGSPLHF
D gene: NA; V gene: TRBV6-1; J gene: TRBJ2-7; clone size: NA; CDR3 DNA: TGTGCCAGCAGTGTAGGGGCCCTTTTCTACGAGCAGTACTTC; CDR3 protein: CASSVGALFYEQYF
D gene: TRBD1; V gene: TRBV19; J gene: TRBJ1-5; clone size: NA; CDR3 DNA: TGTGCCAGTACTCAGACAGGGTTCGGGCAGCCCCAGCATTTT; CDR3 protein: CASTQTGFGQPQHF
D gene: NA; V gene: TRBV28; J gene: TRBJ2-7; clone size: NA; CDR3 DNA: TGTGCCAGCAGTTTAGGCGGGATCTCCTACGAGCAGTACTTC; CDR3 protein: CASSLGGISYEQYF
D gene: NA; V gene: TRBV15; J gene: TRBJ2-1; clone size: few; CDR3 DNA: TGTGCCACCAGCAGAGGGACAACGGACCGGTTCTTC; CDR3 protein: CATSRGTTDRFF
D gene: TRBD2; V gene: TRBV11-2; J gene: TRBJ2-3; clone size: NA; CDR3 DNA: TGTGCCAGCACCGGGACTACCGGTAGCACAGATACGCAGTATTTT; CDR3 protein: CASTGTTGSTDTQYF
D gene: NA; V gene: TRBV7-6; J gene: TRBJ1-2; clone size: NA; CDR3 DNA: TGTGCCAGCAGCGTCTACCCTCACAGGGTGTCGTATGGTGGCTACACCTTC; CDR3 protein: CASSVYPHRVSYGGYTF
D gene: TRBD2; V gene: TRBV5-4; J gene: TRBJ2-3; clone size: NA; CDR3 DNA: TGTGCCAGCAGGAGCGGGGGAAAAATCACAGATACGCAGTATTTT; CDR3 protein: CASRSGGKITDTQYF
D gene: TRBD1; V gene: TRBV19; J gene: TRBJ2-2; clone size: NA; CDR3 DNA: TGTGCCAGTATCCTACGGACAGGGAACACCGGGGAGCTGTTTTTT; CDR3 protein: CASILRTGNTGELFF
D gene: NA; V gene: TRBV5-6; J gene: TRBJ2-7; clone size: once; CDR3 DNA: TGTTTGGGCAGGGTCGACTCCTACGAGCAGTACTTC; CDR3 protein: CLGRVDSYEQYF
D gene: NA; V gene: TRBV4-1; J gene: TRBJ2-5; clone size: NA; CDR3 DNA: TGCGCCAGCAGTTCCCCGGGACAACAAGAGACCCAGTACTTC; CDR3 protein: CASSSPGQQETQYF
D gene: NA; V gene: TRBV4-1; J gene: TRBJ1-2; clone size: NA; CDR3 DNA: TGCGCCAGCAGCCAAGTCCTGTCTTTTGCAGGGAATGGCTACACCTTC; CDR3 protein: CASSQVLSFAGNGYTF
D gene: TRBD2; V gene: TRBV11-1; J gene: TRBJ2-3; clone size: NA; CDR3 DNA: TGTGCCAGCAGTCCGAGCGGGGGGGCTTCAGATACGCAGTATTTT; CDR3 protein: CASSPSGGASDTQYF
D gene: NA; V gene: TRBV27; J gene: TRBJ2-4; clone size: NA; CDR3 DNA: TGTGCCAGCAGTTTGGGGGGGCTCGGAAACATTCAGTACTTC; CDR3 protein: CASSLGGLGNIQYF
D gene: TRBD2; V gene: TRBV4-3; J gene: TRBJ2-3; clone size: NA; CDR3 DNA: TGCGCCAGCAGCCAAGGAGCGGCGGGGAGGGGAGATACGCAGTATTTT; CDR3 protein: CASSQGAAGRGDTQYF
D gene: TRBD1; V gene: TRBV28; J gene: TRBJ1-5; clone size: NA; CDR3 DNA: TGTGCCAGCAGTTTACCCGGGACAGGGAAGATTCAGCCCCAGCATTTT; CDR3 protein: CASSLPGTGKIQPQHF
D gene: TRBD2; V gene: TRBV7-2; J gene: TRBJ2-5; clone size: few; CDR3 DNA: TGTGCCAGCAGCCCGAACGGACTAGCGGGGGGGGAGACCCAGTACTTC; CDR3 protein: CASSPNGLAGGETQYF
D gene: NA; V gene: TRBV19; J gene: TRBJ1-5; clone size: few; CDR3 DNA: TGTGCCAGTAGTTGGACAGATAGCAATCAGCCCCAGCATTTT; CDR3 protein: CASSWTDSNQPQHF